The source of this T cell receptor beta chain is a study of blood T cell repertoires in COVID-19. About the research overall: Sources were T cells, B-cell-depleted T cells, or PBMCs; the material itself was cDNA or gDNA.

Produced via immunoSEQ multiplex PCR; TCRdb's table is partial and in-frame only. Of 120,000 or so clones detected, 85% appear once; the ten largest clones hold roughly 27%. This CDR3 comprises 15 residues. Deletions cut 3 bases from V and 4 bases from J, with 15 bases between. CDR1 is LNHNV, CDR2 YYDKDF, per germline (reference sequence). V is TRBV15 and J is TRBJ1-1; no definite D call. This receptor was identified in a woman aged 80 or over with acute or convalescent COVID-19. The specimen sequenced was peripheral blood. The CDR3 DNA reads TGTGCCACCAGCAGGGGTGGTACCGGGAGCACTGAAGCTTTCTTT. It codes for CATSRGGTGSTEAFF.